Reported below is one TCR beta chain. The sample comes from a study of blood T cell repertoires in COVID-19. The wider study: Sites in the United States, Italy and Spain provided acute and convalescent COVID-19 samples. In each case, the material was cDNA or gDNA derived from T cells, B-cell-depleted T cells, or PBMCs.

How the authors handled the data: Cell counts per sample came from amplifying reference gene primers. TCRdb's copy holds only in-frame clones and misses some; the assay was immunoSEQ multiplex PCR. Clone size and the V and J calls come from that table; the DNA yielded D and trimming. This table has more than 100,000 clones, 84% appearing once. V was pared by 3 bases and J by 2 bases, with 10 bases of the junction left unmatched. The CDR3 contains 16 residues. Germline V lookup: CDR1 MNHEY, CDR2 SMNVEV (reference sequence). V gene TRBV27 combines with J gene TRBJ2-7, with 7 bases lining up with TRBD1. Sequencing input: peripheral blood. This clonotype was obtained from a woman in her 30s who had recovered from COVID-19. The CDR3 spells CASSFTRDRFPYEQYF. The CDR3 coding sequence is TGTGCCAGCAGTTTTACCCGGGACAGATTTCCCTACGAGCAGTACTTC.